This T cell receptor (beta chain) appears in the sequencing data of a study of blood T cell repertoires in COVID-19 (TCRdb year 2020). About the full investigation: Samples covering the acute and convalescent phases of COVID-19 were provided by collaborators in the United States, Italy and Spain. HLA class I and class II types, where available, came from metadata supplied by the sample provider rather than from assay-based typing. Deeply sampled blood TCRbeta repertoires from subjects exposed to, actively infected with, or recovered from COVID-19 were included in the dataset. The repertoires were made available in a free public database intended to serve as a resource for research on the immune response to SARS-CoV-2. The prospective study material was composed of cDNA or gDNA derived from T cells, B-cell-depleted T cells, or PBMCs. Samples came from the ongoing ImmuneRACE study (first 160 participants) plus 1,254 subjects from 6 global collaborators. The sample metadata nearly always contained a de-identified subject ID, COVID-19 status, age in years and sex. Study-wide conclusions, independent of this receptor: The amount of clinical and demographic metadata varied by source and participant and was provided uncurated.

Participants in the prospective study were aged roughly 18 to 100 years, lived in about two dozen United States geographic areas, and enrolled through a virtual design. To assign participants to cohorts, the prospective study relied on clinical history that participants themselves reported in a screening survey and a study questionnaire. ImmuneRACE Cohort 3 recovered participants were defined by two consecutive negative NP/OP PCR tests, healthcare professional clearance, or symptom resolution. Each participant in the prospective study had whole blood, serum and a nasopharyngeal or oropharyngeal swab collected by mobile phlebotomists. Participants in the prospective study had the option to provide additional blood draws and questionnaires over a roughly 2-month period. Before DNA extraction, blood samples from the prospective study were shipped at room temperature or frozen. TCRbeta CDR3 regions were amplified from genomic DNA by means of the immunoSEQ Assay, a bias-controlled multiplex PCR. The authors' pipeline ran thus. The number of nucleated cells in each sample was estimated from the amplification of reference gene primers within the assay. To quantify the absolute abundance of each unique TCRbeta CDR3 rearrangement, sequence reads were collapsed and filtered. For each sample, productive Simpson clonality was calculated by taking the square root of Simpson's diversity index across productive rearrangements. Sourced from immuneACCESS, this table was stored by TCRdb with only in-frame sequences that have V and J called. A share of the clones is absent; for the studies checked, an unresolved V gene accounts for under half, and the remainder has no known explanation. V, J and clone size derive from that table, while D and trimming were established from the DNA sequence. This sample comprises hundreds of thousands of clones, 82% of them detected only once. The ten largest clonotypes hold around 3.4% of the sample.

From the cysteine up to the phenylalanine, the CDR3 has a length of 15 residues. The retained sequence is limited to the CDR3, 45 bases, with the frame set at the first base. Compared with germline, V lacks 0 bases and J lacks 7 bases; bases without a gene match: 1. From a lookup of the germline V gene, CDR1 and CDR2 are SGHVS and FNYEAQ. This clone was counted only a few times. The specificity of this receptor is unknown. No base quality information exists; no much larger clone differs at one position. The V and J genes are TRBV7-6 and TRBJ1-6; 9 bases in the junction line up with TRBD1. The specimen was PBMCs or T cells enriched from blood (not recorded which). The clonotype comes from a woman in her sixties who had recovered from COVID-19. The CDR3 protein is CASSLAGTGNSPLHF. The sequence in DNA is TGTGCCAGCAGCTTAGCAGGGACAGGGAATTCACCCCTCCACTTT.